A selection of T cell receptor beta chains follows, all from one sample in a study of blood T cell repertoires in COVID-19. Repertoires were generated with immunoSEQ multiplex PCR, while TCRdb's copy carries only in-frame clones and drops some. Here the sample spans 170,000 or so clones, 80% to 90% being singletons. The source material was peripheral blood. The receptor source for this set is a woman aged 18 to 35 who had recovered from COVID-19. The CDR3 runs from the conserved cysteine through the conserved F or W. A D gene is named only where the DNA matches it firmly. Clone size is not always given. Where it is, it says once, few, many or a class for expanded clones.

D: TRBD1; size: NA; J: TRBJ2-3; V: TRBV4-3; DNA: TGCGCCAGCAGCCAACTCAAGGGGACAGGGTCAGATACGCAGTATTTT; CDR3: CASSQLKGTGSDTQYF
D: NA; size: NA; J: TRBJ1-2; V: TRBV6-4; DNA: TGTGCCAGCACCCTAAAGATCAGACGGGTCTATGGCTACACCTTC; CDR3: CASTLKIRRVYGYTF
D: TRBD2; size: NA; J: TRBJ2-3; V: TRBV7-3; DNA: TGTGCCAGCAGCCCCGGGGGGGCAGATACGCAGTATTTT; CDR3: CASSPGGADTQYF
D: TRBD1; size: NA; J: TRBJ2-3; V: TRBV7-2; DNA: TGTGCCAGCAGCTTAGTGGGCAGGGGGCTAGATACGCAGTATTTT; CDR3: CASSLVGRGLDTQYF
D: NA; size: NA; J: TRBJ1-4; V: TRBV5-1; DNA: TGCGCCAGCAGCCCATCCACTACAGGGAATGCCAATGAAAAACTGTTTTTT; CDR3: CASSPSTTGNANEKLFF
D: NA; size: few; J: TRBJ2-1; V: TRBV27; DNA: TGTGCCAGCAGTTTCGGTCATGAGCAGTTCTTC; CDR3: CASSFGHEQFF
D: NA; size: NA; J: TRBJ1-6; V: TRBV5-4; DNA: TGTGCCAGCAGTTCTGATTCAGGGTATTCACCCCTCCACTTT; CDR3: CASSSDSGYSPLHF
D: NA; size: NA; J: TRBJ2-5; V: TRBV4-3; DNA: TGCGCCAGCAGCCAAGAAGCGTGGTACCAAGAGACCCAGTACTTC; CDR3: CASSQEAWYQETQYF
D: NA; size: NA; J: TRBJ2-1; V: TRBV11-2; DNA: TGTGCCAGCAGTTGGACTGGAAAGCAGTTCTTC; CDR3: CASSWTGKQFF
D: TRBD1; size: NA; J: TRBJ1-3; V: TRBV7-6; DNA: TGTGCCAGCAGCTTAGTCGCGGGACAGGGGACCAACACCATATATTTT; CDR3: CASSLVAGQGTNTIYF
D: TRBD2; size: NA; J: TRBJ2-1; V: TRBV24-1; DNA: TGTGCCACCAGTGATTTAACTAGCGGGAGGGATGAGCAGTTCTTC; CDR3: CATSDLTSGRDEQFF
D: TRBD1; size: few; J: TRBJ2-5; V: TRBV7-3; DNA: TGTGCCAGCAGTTCGAACCAGGGGGCCCAGTACTTC; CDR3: CASSSNQGAQYF
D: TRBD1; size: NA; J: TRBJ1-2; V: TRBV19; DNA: TGTGCCAGTAGCAGGGCAGGGGGCCGGGTGTTTGATGGCTACACCTTC; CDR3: CASSRAGGRVFDGYTF
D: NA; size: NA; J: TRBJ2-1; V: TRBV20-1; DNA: TGCAGTGCGTCCGAGGTCAATGAGCAGTTCTTC; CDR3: CSASEVNEQFF
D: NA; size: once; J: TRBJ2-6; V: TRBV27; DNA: TGTGCCAGCAGTTTAGTAGTCTCTGGGGCCAACGTCCTGACTTTC; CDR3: CASSLVVSGANVLTF
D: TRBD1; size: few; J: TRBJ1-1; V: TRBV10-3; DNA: TGTGCCATCAGAGGACAGGGAGCTGAAGCTTTCTTT; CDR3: CAIRGQGAEAFF
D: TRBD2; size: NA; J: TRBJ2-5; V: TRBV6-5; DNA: TGTGCCAGCAGTTACTCTTTGAGTAGCGGGCAAGAGACCCAGTACTTC; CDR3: CASSYSLSSGQETQYF
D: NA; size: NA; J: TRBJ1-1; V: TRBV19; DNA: TGTGCCAGTAACGGGGGGGACATGAACACTGAAGCTTTCTTT; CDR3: CASNGGDMNTEAFF
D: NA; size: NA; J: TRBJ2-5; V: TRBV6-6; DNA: TGTGCCAGCAGTTACTGGACAGTCCAAGAGACCCAGTACTTC; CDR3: CASSYWTVQETQYF
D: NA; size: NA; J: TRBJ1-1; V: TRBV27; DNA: TGTGCCAGCAGTATAGGGAGGGACACTGAAGCTTTCTTT; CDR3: CASSIGRDTEAFF
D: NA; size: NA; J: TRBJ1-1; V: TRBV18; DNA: TGTGCCAGCTCACAGGGGAAGGGGGCTGAAGCTTTCTTT; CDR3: CASSQGKGAEAFF
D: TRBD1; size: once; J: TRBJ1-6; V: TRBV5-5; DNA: TGTGCCAGCAGCCGGGACAGGTCGGATTCACCCCTCCACTTT; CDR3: CASSRDRSDSPLHF
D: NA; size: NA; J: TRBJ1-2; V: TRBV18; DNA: TGTGCCAGCTCTCTCAGCGGTAACTATGGCTACACCTTC; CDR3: CASSLSGNYGYTF
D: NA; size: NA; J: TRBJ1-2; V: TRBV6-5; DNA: TGTGCCAGCAGTTTCAGGGTAGCTAACTATGGCTACACCTTC; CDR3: CASSFRVANYGYTF
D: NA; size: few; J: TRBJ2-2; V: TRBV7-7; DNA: TGTGCTAGCGGACCCCAGACGGGGGTCACCGGGGAGCTGTTTTTT; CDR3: CASGPQTGVTGELFF
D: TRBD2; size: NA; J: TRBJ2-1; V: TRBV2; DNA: TGTGCCAGCACCATAGCGGGAGGGCCTCTCGCGGAGCAGTTCTTC; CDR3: CASTIAGGPLAEQFF
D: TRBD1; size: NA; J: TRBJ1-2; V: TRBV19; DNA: TGTGCCAGTAGTATAGAAGGGGGCGCTAACTATGGCTACACCTTC; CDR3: CASSIEGGANYGYTF
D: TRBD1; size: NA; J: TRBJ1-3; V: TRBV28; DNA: TGTGCCAGCAGCCGGACAGGGGACAACACCATATATTTT; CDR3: CASSRTGDNTIYF
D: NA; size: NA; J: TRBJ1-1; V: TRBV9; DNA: TGTGCCAGCAGCGTAGGTGGGGGGGCCCTTGAAGCTTTCTTT; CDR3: CASSVGGGALEAFF
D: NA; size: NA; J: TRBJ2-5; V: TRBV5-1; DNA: TGCGCCAGCAGCTTGTACGGGGGAGTACAAGAGACCCAGTACTTC; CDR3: CASSLYGGVQETQYF
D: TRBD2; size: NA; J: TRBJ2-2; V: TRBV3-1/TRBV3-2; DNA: TGTGCCAGCAATCGGGCTAGCGGGAGGGCCGGGGAGCTGTTTTTT; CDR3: CASNRASGRAGELFF
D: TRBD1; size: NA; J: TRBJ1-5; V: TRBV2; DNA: TGTGCCAGCAGTCGACAGGGAATACCCAATCAGCCCCAGCATTTT; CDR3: CASSRQGIPNQPQHF
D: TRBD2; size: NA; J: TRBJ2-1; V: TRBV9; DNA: TGTGCCAGCAGCCCAGATCGGGGGGTCAGGTTCTTC; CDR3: CASSPDRGVRFF
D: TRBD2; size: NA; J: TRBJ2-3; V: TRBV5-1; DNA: TGCGCCAGCAGCCCAGCGGGAGCAGATACGCAGTATTTT; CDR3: CASSPAGADTQYF
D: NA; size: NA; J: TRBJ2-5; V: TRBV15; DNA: TGTGCCACCAGCAGAGATTACTCTAGCAGCCAAGAGACCCAGTACTTC; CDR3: CATSRDYSSSQETQYF
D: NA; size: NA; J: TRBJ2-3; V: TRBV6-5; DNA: TGTGCCAGCACACCCCTTAGCGGAGGAACAGATACGCAGTATTTT; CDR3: CASTPLSGGTDTQYF
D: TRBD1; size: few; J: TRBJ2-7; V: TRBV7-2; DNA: TGTGCCACAGGGGGTACAGTAGTGCAGTACTTC; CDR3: CATGGTVVQYF
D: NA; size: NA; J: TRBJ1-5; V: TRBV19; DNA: TGTGCCACCGCTGACAGCCTGTATCAGCCCCAGCATTTT; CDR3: CATADSLYQPQHF
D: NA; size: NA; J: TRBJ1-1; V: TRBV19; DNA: TGTGCCAGTAAGTTAGGGGCGGGAAACACTGAAGCTTTCTTT; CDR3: CASKLGAGNTEAFF
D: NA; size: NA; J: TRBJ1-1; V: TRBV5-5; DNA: TGTGCCAGCAGCTTAGGCGGTTCCATGAACACTGAAGCTTTCTTT; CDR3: CASSLGGSMNTEAFF
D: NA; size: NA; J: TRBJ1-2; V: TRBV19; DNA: TGTGCCAGTAGTATTTACACAGGGAATGGCTACACCTTC; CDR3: CASSIYTGNGYTF
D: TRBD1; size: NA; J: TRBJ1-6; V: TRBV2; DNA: TGTGCCAGCAGTGAACGAGGGGGCGGGAATTCACCCCTCCACTTT; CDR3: CASSERGGGNSPLHF
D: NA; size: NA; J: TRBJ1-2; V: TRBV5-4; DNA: TGTGCCAGCAGCCAAGAGGGGAGGGGAATGGTTTATGGCTACACCTTC; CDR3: CASSQEGRGMVYGYTF
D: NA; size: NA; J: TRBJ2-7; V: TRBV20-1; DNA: TGCAGTCCAAGGACGGGATACGAGCAGTACTTC; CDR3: CSPRTGYEQYF
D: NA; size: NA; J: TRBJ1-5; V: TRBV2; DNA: TGTGCCAGCAGTCAACTCCCCCCCAATCAGCCCCAGCATTTT; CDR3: CASSQLPPNQPQHF